This T cell receptor (beta chain) was sequenced in a study of graft-versus-host responses after intestinal transplantation. Whole-study context: Anti-thymocyte globulin induction was given to all recipients, followed by tacrolimus and steroids for roughly 3 years.

General study results and limits: Early declines in HvG clones that occurred post-transplant were associated with peak circulating GvH clone levels. Detection of GvH clones occurred in recipient marrow, and some had their first appearance in ileum or blood.

Sequencing was performed with immunoSEQ multiplex PCR; in TCRdb, only in-frame clones are kept and a portion is missing. Counted here are 9,000 to 13,000 clones, 85% to 95% occurring once; the ten biggest clones make up more than 3.5%. Turning to this clone: The antigen is undetermined.

This CDR3 is 14 amino acids long. V gave up 0 bases and J gave up 0 bases, with 6 bases separating them. CDR1 and CDR2 (germline): MGHRA, YSYEKL. This rearrangement joins TRBV4-1 to TRBJ2-7; D unresolved. The receptor was isolated from a human patient who received an intestinal transplant, so some T cells may come from the graft donor. The specimen was PBMCs, collected approximately 45 days after intestinal transplantation. The CDR3 loop reads CASSQDISSYEQYF. The CDR3 nucleotides read TGCGCCAGCAGCCAAGATATTAGCTCCTACGAGCAGTACTTC.